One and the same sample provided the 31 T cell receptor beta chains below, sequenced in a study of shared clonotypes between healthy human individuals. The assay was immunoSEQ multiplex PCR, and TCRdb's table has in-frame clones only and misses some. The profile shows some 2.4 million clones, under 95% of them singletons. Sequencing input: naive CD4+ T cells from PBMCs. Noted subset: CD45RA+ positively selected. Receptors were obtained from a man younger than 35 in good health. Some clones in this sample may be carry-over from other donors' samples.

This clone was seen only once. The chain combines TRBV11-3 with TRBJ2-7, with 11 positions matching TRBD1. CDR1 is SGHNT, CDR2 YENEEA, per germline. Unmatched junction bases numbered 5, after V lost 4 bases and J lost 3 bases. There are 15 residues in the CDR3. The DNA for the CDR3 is TGTGCCAGCAGCTCCGGACAGGGGGCGGGCTACGAGCAGTACTTC. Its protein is CASSSGQGAGYEQYF.

This chain's CDR3 is CASSIRGGDGTYEQYF. CDR3 coding DNA: TGTGCCAGTAGTATAAGGGGCGGGGACGGTACCTACGAGCAGTACTTC. The V and J genes are TRBV19 and TRBJ2-7, with D maybe TRBD2 (6 bases). The CDR3 is made up of 16 amino acids. V was clipped by 2 bases and J by 2 bases, with 16 bases between them. In germline, CDR1 is LNHDA, CDR2 SQIVND (reference sequence).

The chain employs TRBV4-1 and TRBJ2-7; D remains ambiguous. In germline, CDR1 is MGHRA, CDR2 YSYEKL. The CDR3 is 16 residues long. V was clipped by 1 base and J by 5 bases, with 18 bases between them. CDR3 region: CASSQVKVAPLDEQYF. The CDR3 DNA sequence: TGCGCCAGCAGCCAAGTGAAGGTTGCCCCACTCGACGAGCAGTACTTC.

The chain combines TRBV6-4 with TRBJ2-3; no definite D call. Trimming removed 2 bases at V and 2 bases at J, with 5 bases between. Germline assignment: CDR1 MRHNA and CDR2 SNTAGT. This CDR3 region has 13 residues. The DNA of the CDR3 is TGTGCCAGCAGTGACCACTACACAGATACGCAGTATTTT. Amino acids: CASSDHYTDTQYF.

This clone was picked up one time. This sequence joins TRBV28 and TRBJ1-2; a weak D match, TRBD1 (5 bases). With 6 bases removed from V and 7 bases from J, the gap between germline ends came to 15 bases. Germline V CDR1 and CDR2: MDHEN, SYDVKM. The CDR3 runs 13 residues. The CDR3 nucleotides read TGTGCCAGCAGACTCAGGGTAGTTGGTGGCTACACCTTC. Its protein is CASRLRVVGGYTF.

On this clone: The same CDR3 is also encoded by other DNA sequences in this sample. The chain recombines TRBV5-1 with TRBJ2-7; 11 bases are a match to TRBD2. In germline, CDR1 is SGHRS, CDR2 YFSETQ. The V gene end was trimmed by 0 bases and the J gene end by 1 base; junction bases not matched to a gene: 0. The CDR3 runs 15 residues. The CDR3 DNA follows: TGCGCCAGCAGCTTGGTAGCGGGAGGGTCCTACGAGCAGTACTTC. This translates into CASSLVAGGSYEQYF. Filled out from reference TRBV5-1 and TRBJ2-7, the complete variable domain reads KAGVTQTPRYLIKTRGQQVTLSCSPISGHRSVSWYQQTPGQGLQFLFEYFSETQRNKGNFPGRFSGRQFSNSRSEMNVSTLELGDSALYLCASSLVAGGSYEQYFGPGTRLTVT.

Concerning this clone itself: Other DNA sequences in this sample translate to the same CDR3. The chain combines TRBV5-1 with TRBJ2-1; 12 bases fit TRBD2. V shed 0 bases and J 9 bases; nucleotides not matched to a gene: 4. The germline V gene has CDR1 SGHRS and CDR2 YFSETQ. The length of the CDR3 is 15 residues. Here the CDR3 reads CASSLGLAGVVEQFF. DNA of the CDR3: TGCGCCAGCAGCTTGGGACTAGCGGGAGTTGTTGAGCAGTTCTTC.

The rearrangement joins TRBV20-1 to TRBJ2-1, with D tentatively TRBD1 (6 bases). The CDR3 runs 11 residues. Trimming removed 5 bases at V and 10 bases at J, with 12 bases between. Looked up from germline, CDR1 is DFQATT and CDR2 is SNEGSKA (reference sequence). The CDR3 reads CSADNRAEQFF. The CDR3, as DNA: TGCAGTGCTGACAACAGGGCAGAGCAGTTCTTC.

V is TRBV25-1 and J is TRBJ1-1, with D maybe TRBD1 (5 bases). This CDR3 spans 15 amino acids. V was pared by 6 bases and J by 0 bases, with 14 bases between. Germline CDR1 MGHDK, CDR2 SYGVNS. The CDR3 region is CASRGGKLMNTEAFF. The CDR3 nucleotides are TGTGCCAGCAGGGGGGGGAAGCTAATGAACACTGAAGCTTTCTTT.

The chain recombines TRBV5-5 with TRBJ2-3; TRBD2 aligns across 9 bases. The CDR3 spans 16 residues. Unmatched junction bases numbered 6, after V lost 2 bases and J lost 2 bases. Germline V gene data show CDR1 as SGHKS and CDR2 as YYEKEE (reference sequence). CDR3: CASSFARLADTDTQYF. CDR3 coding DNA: TGTGCCAGCAGCTTCGCCCGACTAGCGGACACAGATACGCAGTATTTT.

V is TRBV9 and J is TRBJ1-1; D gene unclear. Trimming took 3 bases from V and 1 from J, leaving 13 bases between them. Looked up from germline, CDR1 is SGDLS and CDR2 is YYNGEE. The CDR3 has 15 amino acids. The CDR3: CASSAGGRQNTEAFF. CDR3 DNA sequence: TGTGCCAGCAGCGCCGGTGGCAGACAGAACACTGAAGCTTTCTTT.

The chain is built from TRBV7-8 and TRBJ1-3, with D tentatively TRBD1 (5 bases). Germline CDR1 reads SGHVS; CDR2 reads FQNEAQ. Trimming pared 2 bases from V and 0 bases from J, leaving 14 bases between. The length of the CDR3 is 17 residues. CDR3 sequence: CASSLFFGGSSGNTIYF. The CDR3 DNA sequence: TGTGCCAGCAGCTTATTCTTTGGGGGGAGCTCTGGAAACACCATATATTTT.

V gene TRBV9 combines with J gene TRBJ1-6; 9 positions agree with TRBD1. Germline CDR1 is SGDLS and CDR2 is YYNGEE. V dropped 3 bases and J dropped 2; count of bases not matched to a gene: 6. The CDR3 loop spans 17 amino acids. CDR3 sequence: CASSGGTGNPYNSPLHF. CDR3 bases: TGTGCCAGCAGCGGGGGGACAGGGAACCCCTATAATTCACCCCTCCACTTT.

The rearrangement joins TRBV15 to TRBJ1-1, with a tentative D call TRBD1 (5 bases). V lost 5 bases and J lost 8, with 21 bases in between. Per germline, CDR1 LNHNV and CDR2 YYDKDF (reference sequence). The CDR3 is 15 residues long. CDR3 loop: CATSPGHGPLHEAFF. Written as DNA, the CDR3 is TGTGCCACCAGCCCCGGACACGGGCCCTTACACGAAGCTTTCTTT.

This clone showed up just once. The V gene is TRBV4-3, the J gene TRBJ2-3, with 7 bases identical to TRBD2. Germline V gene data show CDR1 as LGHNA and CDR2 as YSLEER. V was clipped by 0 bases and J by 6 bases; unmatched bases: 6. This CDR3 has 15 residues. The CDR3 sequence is CASSQDLSGGDTQYF. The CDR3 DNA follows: TGCGCCAGCAGCCAAGATCTTTCCGGGGGGGATACGCAGTATTTT.

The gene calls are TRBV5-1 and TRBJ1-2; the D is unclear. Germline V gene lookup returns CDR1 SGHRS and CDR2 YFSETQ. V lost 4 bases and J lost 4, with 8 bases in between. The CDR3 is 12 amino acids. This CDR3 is CASSAGGYGYTF. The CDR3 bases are TGCGCCAGCAGCGCAGGTGGCTATGGCTACACCTTC.

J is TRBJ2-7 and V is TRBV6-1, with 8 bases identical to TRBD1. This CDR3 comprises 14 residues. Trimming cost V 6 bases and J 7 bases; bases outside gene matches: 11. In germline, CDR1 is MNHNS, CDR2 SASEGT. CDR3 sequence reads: CASSRTGFLQEQYF. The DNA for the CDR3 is TGTGCCAGCAGCAGGACAGGGTTCCTTCAGGAGCAGTACTTC.

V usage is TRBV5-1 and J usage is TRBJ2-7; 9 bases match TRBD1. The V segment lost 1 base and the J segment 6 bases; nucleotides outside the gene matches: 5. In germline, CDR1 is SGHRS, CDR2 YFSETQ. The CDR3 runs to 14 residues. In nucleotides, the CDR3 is TGCGCCAGCAGCTTGTTGGACAGGGGAGGCGAGCAGTACTTC. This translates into CASSLLDRGGEQYF.

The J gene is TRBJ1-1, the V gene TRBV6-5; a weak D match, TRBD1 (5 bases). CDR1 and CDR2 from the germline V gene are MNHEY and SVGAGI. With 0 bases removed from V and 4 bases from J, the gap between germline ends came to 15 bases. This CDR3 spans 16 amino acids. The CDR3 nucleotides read TGTGCCAGCAGTTACTCTGGGGCTCGGTCCCCCACTGAAGCTTTCTTT. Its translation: CASSYSGARSPTEAFF.

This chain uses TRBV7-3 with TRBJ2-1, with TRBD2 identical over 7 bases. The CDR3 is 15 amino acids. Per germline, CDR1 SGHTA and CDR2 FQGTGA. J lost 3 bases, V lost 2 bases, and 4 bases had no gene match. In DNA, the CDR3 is TGTGCCAGCAGCTTAGCGGGAGCCCGCTACAATGAGCAGTTCTTC. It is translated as CASSLAGARYNEQFF.

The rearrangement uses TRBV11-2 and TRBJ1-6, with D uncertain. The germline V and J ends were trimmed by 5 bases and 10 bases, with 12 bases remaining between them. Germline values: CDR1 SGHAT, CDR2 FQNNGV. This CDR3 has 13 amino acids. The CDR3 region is CASSPELGSPLHF. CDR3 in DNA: TGTGCCAGCAGCCCGGAGTTGGGATCACCCCTCCACTTT. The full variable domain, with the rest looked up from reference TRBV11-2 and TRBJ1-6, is EAGVAQSPRYKIIEKRQSVAFWCNPISGHATLYWYQQILGQGPKLLIQFQNNGVVDDSQLPKDRFSAERLKGVDSTLKIQPAKLEDSAVYLCASSPELGSPLHFGNGTRLTVT.

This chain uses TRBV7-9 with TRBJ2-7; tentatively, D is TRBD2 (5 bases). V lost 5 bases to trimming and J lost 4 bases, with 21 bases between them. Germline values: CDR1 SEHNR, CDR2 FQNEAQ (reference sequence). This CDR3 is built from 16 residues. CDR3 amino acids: CASSPQGGGFNYEQYF. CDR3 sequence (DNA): TGTGCCAGCAGCCCCCAAGGCGGCGGGTTTAATTACGAGCAGTACTTC.

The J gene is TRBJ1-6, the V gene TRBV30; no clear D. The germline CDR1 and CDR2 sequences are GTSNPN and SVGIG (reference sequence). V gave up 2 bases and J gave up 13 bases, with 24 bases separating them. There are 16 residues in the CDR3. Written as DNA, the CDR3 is TGTGCCTGGAGTCAAGTGGCCCGCCGAGGAAGAGGGCCCCTCCACTTT. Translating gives CAWSQVARRGRGPLHF.

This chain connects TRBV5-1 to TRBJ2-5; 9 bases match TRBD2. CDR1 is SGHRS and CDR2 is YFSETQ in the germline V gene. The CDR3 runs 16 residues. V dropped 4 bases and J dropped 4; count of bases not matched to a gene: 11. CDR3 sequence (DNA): TGCGCCAGCAGCCCTGGGGCTAGCGGGGCCCCAGAGACCCAGTACTTC. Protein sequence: CASSPGASGAPETQYF.

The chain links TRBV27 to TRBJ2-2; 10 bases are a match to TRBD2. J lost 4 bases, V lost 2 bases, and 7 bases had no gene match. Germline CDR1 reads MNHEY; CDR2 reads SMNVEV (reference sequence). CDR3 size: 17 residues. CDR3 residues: CASSLALGLAVTGELFF. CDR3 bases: TGTGCCAGCAGTTTAGCATTAGGACTAGCGGTCACCGGGGAGCTGTTTTTT.

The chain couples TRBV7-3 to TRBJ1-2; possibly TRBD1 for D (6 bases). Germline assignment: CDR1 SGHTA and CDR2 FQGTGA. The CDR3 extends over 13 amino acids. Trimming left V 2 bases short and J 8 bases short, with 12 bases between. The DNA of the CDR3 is TGTGCCAGCAGCTTATCCGGGGGCGACGGCTACACCTTC. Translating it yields CASSLSGGDGYTF. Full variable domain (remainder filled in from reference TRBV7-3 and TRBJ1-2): GAGVSQTPSNKVTEKGKYVELRCDPISGHTALYWYRQSLGQGPEFLIYFQGTGAADDSGLPNDRFFAVRPEGSVSTLKIQRTERGDSAVYLCASSLSGGDGYTFGSGTRLTVV.

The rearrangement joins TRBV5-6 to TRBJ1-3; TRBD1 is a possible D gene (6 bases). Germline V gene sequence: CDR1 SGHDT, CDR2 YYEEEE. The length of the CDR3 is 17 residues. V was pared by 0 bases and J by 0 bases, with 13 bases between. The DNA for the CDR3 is TGTGCCAGCAGCTTGGGATGGGGGCGAAGCTCTGGAAACACCATATATTTT. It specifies CASSLGWGRSSGNTIYF. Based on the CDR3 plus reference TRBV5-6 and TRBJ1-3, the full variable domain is DAGVTQSPTHLIKTRGQQVTLRCSPKSGHDTVSWYQQALGQGPQFIFQYYEEEERQRGNFPDRFSGHQFPNYSSELNVNALLLGDSALYLCASSLGWGRSSGNTIYFGEGSWLTVV.

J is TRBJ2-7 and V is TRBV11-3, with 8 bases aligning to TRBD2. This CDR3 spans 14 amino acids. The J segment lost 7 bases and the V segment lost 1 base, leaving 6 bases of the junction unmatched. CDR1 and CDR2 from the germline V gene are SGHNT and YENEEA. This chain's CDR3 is CASSLGGGGQEQYF. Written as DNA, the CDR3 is TGTGCCAGCAGCTTAGGAGGCGGGGGGCAGGAGCAGTACTTC. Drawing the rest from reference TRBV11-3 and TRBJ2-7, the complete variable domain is EAGVVQSPRYKIIEKKQPVAFWCNPISGHNTLYWYLQNLGQGPELLIRYENEEAVDDSQLPKDRFSAERLKGVDSTLKIQPAELGDSAVYLCASSLGGGGQEQYFGPGTRLTVT.

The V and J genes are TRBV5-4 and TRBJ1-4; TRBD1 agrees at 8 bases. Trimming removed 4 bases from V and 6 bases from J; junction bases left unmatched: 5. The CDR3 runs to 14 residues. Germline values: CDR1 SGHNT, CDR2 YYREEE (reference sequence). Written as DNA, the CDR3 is TGTGCCAGCAGCGCAGGACAGGGTGATGAAAAACTGTTTTTT. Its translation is CASSAGQGDEKLFF.

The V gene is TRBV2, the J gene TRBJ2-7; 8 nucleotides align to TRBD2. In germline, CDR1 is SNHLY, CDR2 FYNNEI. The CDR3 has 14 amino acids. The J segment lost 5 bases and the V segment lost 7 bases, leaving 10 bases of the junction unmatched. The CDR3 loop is CASKAGLAFHEQYF. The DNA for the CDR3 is TGTGCCAGCAAGGCAGGACTAGCATTCCACGAGCAGTACTTC. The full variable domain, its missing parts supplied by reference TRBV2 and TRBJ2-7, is EPEVTQTPSHQVTQMGQEVILRCVPISNHLYFYWYRQILGQKVEFLVSFYNNEISEKSEIFDDQFSVERPDGSNFTLKIRSTKLEDSAMYFCASKAGLAFHEQYFGPGTRLTVT.

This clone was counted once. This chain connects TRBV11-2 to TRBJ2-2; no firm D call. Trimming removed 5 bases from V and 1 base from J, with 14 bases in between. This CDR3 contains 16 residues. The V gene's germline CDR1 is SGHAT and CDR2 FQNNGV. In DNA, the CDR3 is TGTGCCAGCAGCCGTGTGGCTAGGATGAACACCGGGGAGCTGTTTTTT. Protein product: CASSRVARMNTGELFF.